The 25 T cell receptor beta chains presented below share a single source sample, sequenced in a study of shared clonotypes between healthy human individuals. Sequencing was performed with immunoSEQ multiplex PCR; in TCRdb, only in-frame clones are kept and a portion is missing. The table includes 2 million to 3 million clones, more than 90% detected once. The sample was naive CD4+ T cells sorted from blood. Subset specified: CD45RA+ positively selected. These TCRs come from a man between 18 and 35 years old in good health.

The chain recombines TRBV25-1 with TRBJ1-6, with a tentative D call TRBD1 (5 bases). Germline V lookup: CDR1 MGHDK, CDR2 SYGVNS. CDR3 size: 15 residues. V lost 3 bases to trimming and J lost 4 bases, with 10 bases between them. CDR3 residues: CASSEGGTYNSPLHF. Here the CDR3 DNA reads TGTGCCAGCAGTGAGGGAGGGACGTATAATTCACCCCTCCACTTT.

This rearrangement joins TRBV2 to TRBJ2-7; 7 bases match TRBD1. The CDR3 contains 14 residues. Germline CDR1 SNHLY, CDR2 FYNNEI. The V and J ends lost 6 bases and 0 bases, in that order; junction bases with no gene match: 5. DNA for the CDR3: TGTGCCAGCAGACAACAGGGGAGCTCCTACGAGCAGTACTTC. This translates into CASRQQGSSYEQYF. The whole variable domain, remainder taken from reference TRBV2 and TRBJ2-7, is EPEVTQTPSHQVTQMGQEVILRCVPISNHLYFYWYRQILGQKVEFLVSFYNNEISEKSEIFDDQFSVERPDGSNFTLKIRSTKLEDSAMYFCASRQQGSSYEQYFGPGTRLTVT.

This clone appeared once. The genes are TRBV6-5 and TRBJ1-1; TRBD1 aligns across 9 bases. This CDR3 has 14 amino acids. Trimming at V came to 5 bases and at J to 1 base, leaving 2 bases not matched to a gene. Germline values: CDR1 MNHEY, CDR2 SVGAGI. CDR3 in DNA: TGTGCCAGCAGTGGGGACAGGGCGAACACTGAAGCTTTCTTT. Translated: CASSGDRANTEAFF.

This rearrangement joins TRBV2 to TRBJ2-5, with TRBD2 matching 16 bases. The CDR3 runs 17 residues. The ends lost 7 bases at V and 5 bases at J; junction bases unmatched: 10. From germline, CDR1 is SNHLY and CDR2 FYNNEI. CDR3 residues: CASITGLAGGSGETQYF. The CDR3 bases are TGTGCCAGCATTACGGGACTAGCGGGAGGGTCGGGCGAGACCCAGTACTTC. Looking up the rest from reference TRBV2 and TRBJ2-5 gives the full variable domain: EPEVTQTPSHQVTQMGQEVILRCVPISNHLYFYWYRQILGQKVEFLVSFYNNEISEKSEIFDDQFSVERPDGSNFTLKIRSTKLEDSAMYFCASITGLAGGSGETQYFGPGTRLLVL.

Here the CDR3 DNA reads TGTGCCAGTAGTATAGAATCGGGCCAGTCCTCTCCCTACGAGCAGTACTTC. Amino acids: CASSIESGQSSPYEQYF. The rearrangement joins TRBV19 to TRBJ2-7, with unresolved D. This CDR3 is built from 17 residues. Trimming cost V 0 bases and J 2 bases, with 17 bases left between them. CDR1 and CDR2 from the germline V gene are LNHDA and SQIVND (reference sequence).

As concerns this clone: Other DNA sequences in this specimen translate into the identical CDR3. This chain uses TRBV10-3 with TRBJ2-2; D uncertain. The CDR3 spans 12 residues. Trimming removed 2 bases from V and 5 bases from J, with 3 bases in between. Germline V CDR1 and CDR2: ENHRY, SYGVKD. The CDR3 DNA is TGTGCCATCAGTGAGACTACCGGGGAGCTGTTTTTT. Its translation is CAISETTGELFF.

V is TRBV28 and J is TRBJ2-1; 8 nucleotides match TRBD2. CDR1 and CDR2 (germline): MDHEN, SYDVKM. CDR3 length: 14 residues. The ends lost 5 bases at V and 2 bases at J; junction bases unmatched: 2. In nucleotides, the CDR3 is TGTGCCAGCAGTGCGGGGGGCCCCTACAATGAGCAGTTCTTC. Its translation is CASSAGGPYNEQFF. Supplemented by reference TRBV28 and TRBJ2-1, the full variable domain reads DVKVTQSSRYLVKRTGEKVFLECVQDMDHENMFWYRQDPGLGLRLIYFSYDVKMKEKGDIPEGYSVSREKKERFSLILESASTNQTSMYLCASSAGGPYNEQFFGPGTRLTVL.

The chain recombines TRBV7-2 with TRBJ2-1; 11 nucleotides line up with TRBD2. Germline assignment: CDR1 SGHTA and CDR2 FQGNSA. V gave up 2 bases and J gave up 2 bases; unmatched junction bases: 5. The CDR3 consists of 17 residues. CDR3 coding DNA: TGTGCCAGCAGCTTAACTAGCGGGAGAGTCCCCTACAATGAGCAGTTCTTC. Protein product: CASSLTSGRVPYNEQFF.

This chain links TRBV9 with TRBJ1-4; D might be TRBD1 (5 bases). V was pared by 0 bases and J by 7 bases, with 10 bases between. Germline assignment: CDR1 SGDLS and CDR2 YYNGEE. This CDR3 is 14 amino acids long. The CDR3 is CASSVARDGEKLFF. The CDR3 region has the DNA TGTGCCAGCAGCGTAGCCAGGGACGGTGAAAAACTGTTTTTT.

The V and J genes are TRBV6-1 and TRBJ2-1; possible D gene TRBD1, 6 bases. This CDR3 spans 14 amino acids. Trimming left V 10 bases short and J 6 bases short, with 19 bases between. The germline gives CDR1 MNHNS, CDR2 SASEGT. CDR3 sequence: CATVRQVLGNEQFF. Written as DNA, the CDR3 is TGTGCCACCGTAAGACAGGTATTGGGCAATGAGCAGTTCTTC.

The chain combines TRBV5-4 with TRBJ1-2, with unresolved D. V lost 4 bases to trimming and J lost 2 bases, with 9 bases between them. The CDR3 has 13 amino acids. Germline V gives CDR1 SGHNT, CDR2 YYREEE (reference sequence). CDR3 region: CASSQPGNYGYTF. The CDR3 bases are TGTGCCAGCAGCCAACCAGGAAACTATGGCTACACCTTC.

This chain links TRBV4-1 with TRBJ1-4; the D gene is possibly TRBD1 (5 bases). Germline V gives CDR1 MGHRA, CDR2 YSYEKL. This CDR3 is built from 16 residues. Between the trimmed V and J ends, which lost 2 bases and 4 bases, there was a span of 14 bases. The CDR3 region is CASSQKGGTGNEKLFF. CDR3 sequence (DNA): TGCGCCAGCAGCCAAAAAGGAGGGACTGGTAATGAAAAACTGTTTTTT.

The J gene is TRBJ2-5, the V gene TRBV18; 10 bases are a match to TRBD1. The CDR3 length is 14 residues. Trimming took 6 bases from V and 5 from J; bases not matched to a gene: 6. CDR1 is KGHSH and CDR2 is LQKENI in the germline V gene. The CDR3 DNA reads TGTGCCAGCTCGAAGACAGGGGGCTGGGAGACCCAGTACTTC. It is translated as CASSKTGGWETQYF.

This clone turned up a few times. The chain carries TRBV29-1 and TRBJ1-2, with D perhaps TRBD1 (5 bases). The CDR3 sequence is 13 residues long. The V and J ends lost 6 bases and 2 bases respectively, with 13 bases between them. Germline V gene data show CDR1 as SQVTM and CDR2 as ANQGSEA. The CDR3 is CSVTTGPNYGYTF. The CDR3 nucleotides read TGCAGCGTGACTACAGGCCCCAACTATGGCTACACCTTC.

A word on this clone: The same CDR3 is also encoded by other DNA sequences in this sample. CDR3 protein: CASSLRASPLHF. The CDR3 DNA reads TGTGCCAGCAGCTTAAGAGCTTCACCCCTCCACTTT. The genes are TRBV13 and TRBJ1-6; D ambiguous. Trimming removed 2 bases at V and 9 bases at J, with 5 bases between. There are 12 residues in the CDR3. Germline assignment: CDR1 PRHDT and CDR2 FYEKMQ (reference sequence).

V and J are TRBV7-2 and TRBJ2-5, with TRBD2 identical over 7 bases. Gene TRBJ2-7 matches the end of the DNA better, so the J call may be wrong. The germline CDR1 and CDR2 sequences are SGHTA and FQGNSA. This CDR3 is built from 15 residues. The CDR3 DNA is TGTGCCAGCAGCTTAGAGGCGCTAGCGGTCTACGAGCAGTACTTC. It codes for CASSLEALAVYEQYF.

The V and J genes are TRBV27 and TRBJ2-3; D possibly corresponds to TRBD2 (6 bases). The CDR3 is 16 amino acids. Trimming removed 6 bases at V and 3 bases at J, with 19 bases between. Germline CDR1 reads MNHEY; CDR2 reads SMNVEV (reference sequence). This CDR3 is CASRSPRGKGTDTQYF. CDR3 in DNA: TGTGCCAGCAGATCACCCCGGGGGAAAGGTACAGATACGCAGTATTTT.

The chain is built from TRBV19 and TRBJ1-4, with D possibly being TRBD1 (6 bases). The germline V gene has CDR1 LNHDA and CDR2 SQIVND (reference sequence). The CDR3 runs 13 residues. The V end was cut by 7 bases, the J end by 8 bases, with 14 bases between. CDR3 DNA: TGTGCCAGTACTCGGCAGGGGTGGGAAAAACTGTTTTTT. This encodes CASTRQGWEKLFF.

This clone was detected once. Different DNA sequences within this sample yield the same CDR3. The gene calls are TRBV9 and TRBJ2-3; no definite D call. The CDR3 runs to 12 residues. Germline V gives CDR1 SGDLS, CDR2 YYNGEE. V lost 4 bases and J 0 bases, leaving 3 bases between the germline ends. The CDR3 sequence: CASSLSTDTQYF. The CDR3 DNA follows: TGTGCCAGCAGCTTGAGCACAGATACGCAGTATTTT.

The CDR3 spells CASSVRQGNEYF. The DNA of the CDR3 is TGTGCCAGCAGTGTGAGACAGGGCAACGAGTACTTC. The rearrangement uses TRBV6-4 and TRBJ2-7; 7 bases are a match to TRBD1. CDR3 length equals 12 residues. The trim removed 4 bases at V and 11 bases at J, leaving 8 bases unmatched. In germline, CDR1 is MRHNA, CDR2 SNTAGT.

This clone was observed once. V is TRBV7-2 and J is TRBJ2-1; D remains unclear. Trimming took off 1 base at V and 8 bases at J, with 12 bases between the two ends. CDR1 SGHTA and CDR2 FQGNSA come from the germline V gene. The CDR3 covers 14 residues. CDR3 loop: CASSLGGLGYEQFF. For the CDR3, the DNA is TGTGCCAGCAGCTTAGGTGGATTGGGGTATGAGCAGTTCTTC.

V usage is TRBV5-1 and J usage is TRBJ2-7, with TRBD2 matching 9 bases. From germline, CDR1 is SGHRS and CDR2 YFSETQ. The CDR3 totals 16 residues. The trim removed 6 bases at V and 3 bases at J, leaving 13 bases unmatched. Here the CDR3 DNA reads TGCGCCAGCACCCTTGGTAGTAGCGGGAGCTACTACGAGCAGTACTTC. It is translated as CASTLGSSGSYYEQYF.

The chain joins TRBV2 to TRBJ2-2; D possibly corresponds to TRBD1 (5 bases). The CDR3 covers 13 residues. Deletions cut 7 bases from V and 1 base from J, with 7 bases between. CDR1 is SNHLY, CDR2 FYNNEI, per germline. CDR3 loop: CASIGENTGELFF. The CDR3 DNA reads TGTGCCAGCATAGGGGAGAACACCGGGGAGCTGTTTTTT.

The gene calls are TRBV6-5 and TRBJ1-5, with D tentatively TRBD1 (6 bases). The V and J ends lost 9 bases and 3 bases respectively, with 15 bases between them. Germline CDR1 and CDR2: MNHEY and SVGAGI. This CDR3 spans 14 amino acids. CDR3: CASGQTNINQPQHF. CDR3 nucleotides: TGTGCCAGTGGACAGACTAATATCAATCAGCCCCAGCATTTT.

The chain uses TRBV9 and TRBJ2-6; 12 bases match TRBD2. Germline V gives CDR1 SGDLS, CDR2 YYNGEE. The CDR3 contains 20 residues. V trimming: 4 bases; J trimming: 1 base; junction bases outside the gene matches: 12. The CDR3 spells CASSTSSGGALTSGANVLTF. The CDR3 DNA is TGTGCCAGCAGCACCTCTAGCGGGGGGGCTCTCACTTCTGGGGCCAACGTCCTGACTTTC.